This TCR beta chain was profiled in a study of cytomegalovirus exposure and HLA in healthy donors. Study-level findings and limits: Both high specificity and high sensitivity reportedly marked the classifier's diagnosis of cytomegalovirus status. Most TCRs appeared rarely, but some public TCRs recurred in many donors.

It was the roughly 120-subject validation cohort, separate from the roughly 700-subject first cohort, to which the donors belonged. Worth noting for this clone: Its cognate antigen is unknown.

CDR3 size: 15 residues. Germline V gene lookup returns CDR1 WNHNN and CDR2 SYGVQD (reference sequence). V was shortened by 3 bases and J by 1 base, with 12 bases between the two germline ends. Measured with immunoSEQ multiplex PCR; TCRdb has only the in-frame clones, and not every one. The sample yields 150,000 to 200,000 clones, 86% seen once. The genes are TRBV10-1 and TRBJ2-5, with a weak D call TRBD2 (6 bases). The TCR comes from a woman in her late teens or twenties in good health and CMV-seronegative. Sequencing input: PBMCs. The CDR3, as DNA: TGCGCCAGCAGTGAACGGAGAGCGGGCCAAGAGACCCAGTACTTC. Translated, it gives CASSERRAGQETQYF.